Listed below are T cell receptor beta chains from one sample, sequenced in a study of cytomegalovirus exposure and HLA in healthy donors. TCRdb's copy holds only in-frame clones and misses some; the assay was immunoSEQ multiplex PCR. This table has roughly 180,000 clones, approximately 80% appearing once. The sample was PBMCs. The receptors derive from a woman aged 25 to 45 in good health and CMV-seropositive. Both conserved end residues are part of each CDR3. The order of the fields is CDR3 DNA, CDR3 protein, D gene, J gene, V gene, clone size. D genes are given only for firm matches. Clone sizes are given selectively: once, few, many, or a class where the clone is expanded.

cdr3_nt: TGTGCCAGCAGCTTGGAAAGGAGATATGGCTACACCTTC
cdr3_aa: CASSLERRYGYTF
d_call: .
j_call: TRBJ1-2
v_call: TRBV7-9
clone_size: .

cdr3_nt: TGTGCCAGCAGCTTTCCTGGGACCATGCAGGGGACCGGGGAGCTGTTTTTT
cdr3_aa: CASSFPGTMQGTGELFF
d_call: .
j_call: TRBJ2-2
v_call: TRBV5-6
clone_size: .

cdr3_nt: TGCGCCAGCAGCTACGCTAGCGGGCGCACAGATACGCAGTATTTT
cdr3_aa: CASSYASGRTDTQYF
d_call: TRBD2
j_call: TRBJ2-3
v_call: TRBV5-1
clone_size: .

cdr3_nt: TGTGCCAGCAGGGAACATGGACAGGGTGCGAACACTGAAGCTTTCTTT
cdr3_aa: CASREHGQGANTEAFF
d_call: TRBD1
j_call: TRBJ1-1
v_call: TRBV9
clone_size: .

cdr3_nt: TGTGCCAGCAGTACCAGGGGTGCTGGGGCCAACGTCCTGACTTTC
cdr3_aa: CASSTRGAGANVLTF
d_call: .
j_call: TRBJ2-6
v_call: TRBV28
clone_size: .

cdr3_nt: TGCGCCAGCAGCTGGGCCGGGACAGGGGACGGAAACACCATATATTTT
cdr3_aa: CASSWAGTGDGNTIYF
d_call: TRBD1
j_call: TRBJ1-3
v_call: TRBV5-1
clone_size: .

cdr3_nt: TGCGCCAGCAGTCAAACCAGCAGGGGGTATGGCTACACCTTC
cdr3_aa: CASSQTSRGYGYTF
d_call: TRBD1
j_call: TRBJ1-2
v_call: TRBV23-1
clone_size: .

cdr3_nt: TGTGCCAGCAGCCAGTGGGACACCCCCGAACCCGGGGAGCTGTTTTTT
cdr3_aa: CASSQWDTPEPGELFF
d_call: .
j_call: TRBJ2-2
v_call: TRBV7-2
clone_size: .

cdr3_nt: TGTGCCAGTGAATTGGACAGTGTCTCCTACGAGCAGTACTTC
cdr3_aa: CASELDSVSYEQYF
d_call: .
j_call: TRBJ2-7
v_call: TRBV7-3
clone_size: .

cdr3_nt: TGTGCCAGCAGTGAAGGAGTCTATGGCTACACCTTC
cdr3_aa: CASSEGVYGYTF
d_call: .
j_call: TRBJ1-2
v_call: TRBV6-1
clone_size: .

cdr3_nt: TGTGCCAGCAGCTTTCTTAACGGTGGCACCGGGGAGCTGTTTTTT
cdr3_aa: CASSFLNGGTGELFF
d_call: .
j_call: TRBJ2-2
v_call: TRBV5-6
clone_size: once

cdr3_nt: TGTGCCAGCAGTCCGCGGGACTCTCGCTCTACTGAAGCTTTCTTT
cdr3_aa: CASSPRDSRSTEAFF
d_call: .
j_call: TRBJ1-1
v_call: TRBV27
clone_size: .

cdr3_nt: TGTGCCAGCACCCCTGGGCGGGACACTGAAGCTTTCTTT
cdr3_aa: CASTPGRDTEAFF
d_call: .
j_call: TRBJ1-1
v_call: TRBV7-3
clone_size: .

cdr3_nt: TGCGCCAGCAGTGAGTCGGTAGTCCGTGAGCAGTTCTTC
cdr3_aa: CASSESVVREQFF
d_call: .
j_call: TRBJ2-1
v_call: TRBV10-1
clone_size: .

cdr3_nt: TGTGCCATCAGTGAGACCAGGGGCCAAGAGACCCAGTACTTC
cdr3_aa: CAISETRGQETQYF
d_call: .
j_call: TRBJ2-5
v_call: TRBV10-3
clone_size: few

cdr3_nt: TGCGCCAGCAGCGAAAGACTAGCGGGACAGGGCGAGCAGTACTTC
cdr3_aa: CASSERLAGQGEQYF
d_call: TRBD2
j_call: TRBJ2-7
v_call: TRBV5-1
clone_size: .

cdr3_nt: TGTGCCAGCAGTTTTTTGGACAGGCGGAACACTAAAGCTTTCTTT
cdr3_aa: CASSFLDRRNTKAFF
d_call: TRBD1
j_call: TRBJ1-1
v_call: TRBV28
clone_size: .

cdr3_nt: TGTGCCAGCACGGGACAGGGGTCTGGAAACACCATATATTTT
cdr3_aa: CASTGQGSGNTIYF
d_call: TRBD1
j_call: TRBJ1-3
v_call: TRBV27
clone_size: .

cdr3_nt: TGTGCCAGCTCTACGGGAGGGGATAATGAAAAACTGTTTTTT
cdr3_aa: CASSTGGDNEKLFF
d_call: .
j_call: TRBJ1-4
v_call: TRBV6-5
clone_size: .

cdr3_nt: TGCGCCAGCAGCCAACCTCCAAGAGCGATCCGGGATGAAAAACTGTTTTTT
cdr3_aa: CASSQPPRAIRDEKLFF
d_call: .
j_call: TRBJ1-4
v_call: TRBV4-1
clone_size: .

cdr3_nt: TGTGCCAGCAGCCGGAGACGGGACAATGAGCAGTTCTTC
cdr3_aa: CASSRRRDNEQFF
d_call: .
j_call: TRBJ2-1
v_call: TRBV11-3
clone_size: .

cdr3_nt: TGTGCCAGCAGCCCGGGACAAGGGCGAAATTCACCCCTCCACTTT
cdr3_aa: CASSPGQGRNSPLHF
d_call: .
j_call: TRBJ1-6
v_call: TRBV7-3
clone_size: .

cdr3_nt: TGTGCCAGCAGCCCTAATGGCGGGGGGGCTCCTGGGGAGCTGTTTTTT
cdr3_aa: CASSPNGGGAPGELFF
d_call: TRBD2
j_call: TRBJ2-2
v_call: TRBV7-3
clone_size: few

cdr3_nt: TGTGCCAGCAGAGGAGGGCCCTACGAGCAGTACTTC
cdr3_aa: CASRGGPYEQYF
d_call: .
j_call: TRBJ2-7
v_call: TRBV6-5
clone_size: .

cdr3_nt: TGTGCCAGCAGCTTAAGCACAGTCAATCAGCCCCAGCATTTT
cdr3_aa: CASSLSTVNQPQHF
d_call: .
j_call: TRBJ1-5
v_call: TRBV7-9
clone_size: few

cdr3_nt: TGCGCCAGCAGTCAACCGGGCAGCGGCCAGCCCCAGCATTTT
cdr3_aa: CASSQPGSGQPQHF
d_call: .
j_call: TRBJ1-5
v_call: TRBV23-1
clone_size: .

cdr3_nt: TGTGCCAGCACCATTCCGGGACAGGGGGCATGTCAGCCCCAGCATTTT
cdr3_aa: CASTIPGQGACQPQHF
d_call: TRBD1
j_call: TRBJ1-5
v_call: TRBV27
clone_size: once

cdr3_nt: TGTGCCAGCAGTGGAGGAAAATCATTCCGGGACAGGCTTAATGAAAAACTGTTTTTT
cdr3_aa: CASSGGKSFRDRLNEKLFF
d_call: TRBD1
j_call: TRBJ1-4
v_call: TRBV6-1
clone_size: once

cdr3_nt: TGTGCCAGCAAGCTAGATTCCGTGGCCCAGCATTTT
cdr3_aa: CASKLDSVAQHF
d_call: .
j_call: TRBJ1-5
v_call: TRBV2
clone_size: .

cdr3_nt: TGTGCCAGCAGGGGGGCTAGCGGATCCTACAATGAGCAGTTCTTC
cdr3_aa: CASRGASGSYNEQFF
d_call: .
j_call: TRBJ2-1
v_call: TRBV28
clone_size: .

cdr3_nt: TGTGCCAGCTCACCGAAATTTGGACAGCCTGAAGCTTTCTTT
cdr3_aa: CASSPKFGQPEAFF
d_call: .
j_call: TRBJ1-1
v_call: TRBV18
clone_size: few

cdr3_nt: TGTGCCAGCAGCTTCAACAGGGGATACGAAAAACTGTTTTTT
cdr3_aa: CASSFNRGYEKLFF
d_call: TRBD1
j_call: TRBJ1-4
v_call: TRBV5-6
clone_size: .

cdr3_nt: TGTGCCAGCAGCATTTACCGGGACTGGTCGTACGAGCAGTACTTC
cdr3_aa: CASSIYRDWSYEQYF
d_call: .
j_call: TRBJ2-7
v_call: TRBV7-2
clone_size: .

cdr3_nt: TGTGCCAGCAGCCCGACGCCCCCGAGCGCGAACACCGGGGAGCTGTTTTTT
cdr3_aa: CASSPTPPSANTGELFF
d_call: .
j_call: TRBJ2-2
v_call: TRBV11-2
clone_size: few

cdr3_nt: TGTGCCAGCAGTCTGGGAGATGAGCAGTTCTTC
cdr3_aa: CASSLGDEQFF
d_call: .
j_call: TRBJ2-1
v_call: TRBV6-5
clone_size: .

cdr3_nt: TGTGCCAGCAGTATGAACTTCGACTACGAGCAGTACTTC
cdr3_aa: CASSMNFDYEQYF
d_call: .
j_call: TRBJ2-7
v_call: TRBV27
clone_size: .

cdr3_nt: TGTGCCAGTAGTATGTCGGAGGGGTCGGGGCAGCCCCAGCATTTT
cdr3_aa: CASSMSEGSGQPQHF
d_call: .
j_call: TRBJ1-5
v_call: TRBV19
clone_size: .

cdr3_nt: TGTGCCAGCAGCCCAGACCCGGACACCCCAAAAGCTTTCTTT
cdr3_aa: CASSPDPDTPKAFF
d_call: .
j_call: TRBJ1-1
v_call: TRBV6-5
clone_size: .

cdr3_nt: TGTGCCAGCAGTAGACACTCTGGGGCCAACGTCCTGACTTTC
cdr3_aa: CASSRHSGANVLTF
d_call: .
j_call: TRBJ2-6
v_call: TRBV6-4
clone_size: .

cdr3_nt: TGCAGCGCAAACAAACAAGAGAACACTGAAGCTTTCTTT
cdr3_aa: CSANKQENTEAFF
d_call: .
j_call: TRBJ1-1
v_call: TRBV29-1
clone_size: .

cdr3_nt: TGTGCCAGCAGCCCGGACAGGATCCCTAATGAAAAACTGTTTTTT
cdr3_aa: CASSPDRIPNEKLFF
d_call: TRBD1
j_call: TRBJ1-4
v_call: TRBV6-5
clone_size: .

cdr3_nt: TGTGCCAGCAGCTTGGTTACACTAGCGGGGCAAGAGACCCAGTACTTC
cdr3_aa: CASSLVTLAGQETQYF
d_call: TRBD2
j_call: TRBJ2-5
v_call: TRBV5-6
clone_size: .